This T cell receptor (beta chain) was documented in a study of OX40 agonist ivuxolimab in advanced cancers. The overall study: The diagnoses of dose-escalation patients were hepatocellular carcinoma, melanoma, renal cell or head and neck cancer.

Clones were sequenced by immunoSEQ multiplex PCR, and TCRdb holds only the in-frame ones, with some missing. The top ten clones hold approximately 8% of a sample with some 80,000 clones, 92% of them seen once. Whole-study findings and limits: Individuals who were partial responders at 0.1-3.0 mg/kg had clonal expansion that ranked among the lowest. Antigen specificity of clonally expanded peripheral T cells was not established.

Trimming removed 2 bases at V and 4 bases at J, with 14 bases between. This CDR3 comprises 14 residues. The germline CDR1 and CDR2 sequences are GTSNPN and SVGIG (reference sequence). As for this clone: Its antigen is not identified.

The V gene is TRBV30, the J gene TRBJ1-1, with a weak D call TRBD1 (6 bases). The TCR sequence derives from an adult with an advanced solid tumor such as melanoma, head and neck, liver or kidney cancer. The material sequenced was CD4+ or CD8+ T cells sorted from blood, taken in a trial of the OX40 agonist ivuxolimab. The CDR3 sequence is CAWSPLGGGTEAFF. CDR3 in DNA: TGTGCCTGGAGTCCCTTGGGGGGCGGCACTGAAGCTTTCTTT.